Only a few counts were recorded for the clone carrying this T cell receptor beta chain. The target antigen is unknown. This record belongs to a study of OX40 agonist ivuxolimab in advanced cancers. Study observations and caveats: Partial responders dosed at 0.1-3.0 mg/kg displayed clonal expansion ranking among the lowest. Expanded peripheral T cells had an undetermined antigen specificity.

Germline CDR1 SGHNT, CDR2 YENEEA. J was trimmed by 3 bases and V by 7 bases; bases with no gene match: 3. The CDR3 consists of 15 residues. Assay: immunoSEQ multiplex PCR; the TCRdb copy retains only in-frame clones and omits some. The sample records 40,000 to 50,000 clones, around 89% being singletons. Sequencing used CD4+ or CD8+ T cells sorted from blood, obtained in a trial of the OX40 agonist ivuxolimab. This sequence joins TRBV11-3 and TRBJ2-2; 12 nucleotides agree with TRBD1. The sequence was collected from an adult with an advanced solid tumor such as melanoma, head and neck, liver or kidney cancer. DNA for the CDR3: TGTGCCAGCACGGGACAGGGGGCAGACACCGGGGAGCTGTTTTTT. Residues: CASTGQGADTGELFF.